Listed below are T cell receptor beta chains from one sample, sequenced in a study of beta chain features in type 1 diabetes. Assay: immunoSEQ multiplex PCR; the TCRdb copy retains only in-frame clones and omits some. The profile shows a few hundred thousand clones, roughly 14% of them singletons. The sample taken for sequencing was naive CD4+ T cells from blood. The receptors shown here come from a man aged 30-40 years in good health. CDR3s include the opening cysteine and the closing phenylalanine or tryptophan. The order of the fields is clone size, D gene, J gene, V gene, CDR3 protein, CDR3 DNA. A D gene is named only where the DNA matches it firmly. Not every row has a clone size; where given, it reads once, few, many or a size class.

size: -; D: -; J: TRBJ2-5; V: TRBV7-7; CDR3: CASSLGSSTGETQYF; DNA: TGTGCTAGCAGCTTAGGTTCGAGTACGGGGGAGACCCAGTACTTC
size: few; D: -; J: TRBJ2-7; V: TRBV20-1; CDR3: CSARVRDEQYF; DNA: TGCAGTGCTAGAGTTAGGGACGAGCAGTACTTC
size: -; D: -; J: TRBJ1-1; V: TRBV10-3; CDR3: CAISEGFEAFF; DNA: TGTGCCATCAGTGAAGGGTTTGAAGCTTTCTTT
size: -; D: TRBD1; J: TRBJ2-5; V: TRBV4-1; CDR3: CASSHDRGPETQYF; DNA: TGCGCCAGCAGCCATGACAGGGGGCCAGAGACCCAGTACTTC
size: -; D: -; J: TRBJ2-3; V: TRBV9; CDR3: CASSVSLAESTDTQYF; DNA: TGTGCCAGCAGCGTGTCGCTAGCAGAGAGCACAGATACGCAGTATTTT
size: many; D: TRBD1; J: TRBJ2-1; V: TRBV15; CDR3: CATSRAPGQGADEQFF; DNA: TGTGCCACCAGCAGGGCTCCGGGACAGGGGGCGGATGAGCAGTTCTTC
size: -; D: TRBD2; J: TRBJ2-1; V: TRBV4-3; CDR3: CASSHSGTSSEQFF; DNA: TGCGCCAGCAGCCACTCCGGGACTAGTTCTGAGCAGTTCTTC
size: few; D: -; J: TRBJ2-1; V: TRBV7-2; CDR3: CASSQRRYHEQFF; DNA: TGTGCCAGCAGCCAGCGTAGGTACCATGAGCAGTTCTTC
size: -; D: TRBD1; J: TRBJ1-2; V: TRBV9; CDR3: CASSAQGAYGYTF; DNA: TGTGCCAGCAGCGCTCAGGGGGCCTATGGCTACACCTTC
size: -; D: TRBD2; J: TRBJ2-1; V: TRBV14; CDR3: CASSLQAGAASYNEQFF; DNA: TGTGCCAGCAGCCTTCAGGCGGGAGCTGCCTCCTACAATGAGCAGTTCTTC
size: few; D: TRBD2; J: TRBJ2-1; V: TRBV2; CDR3: CARSGSSSYNEQFF; DNA: TGTGCCAGAAGCGGGAGTTCCTCCTACAATGAGCAGTTCTTC
size: -; D: -; J: TRBJ1-5; V: TRBV15; CDR3: CATSSSGSSLSNQPQHF; DNA: TGTGCCACCAGCAGTTCAGGGTCAAGCCTTAGCAATCAGCCCCAGCATTTT
size: few; D: -; J: TRBJ2-2; V: TRBV2; CDR3: CASSFGTGELFF; DNA: TGTGCCAGCAGTTTTGGTACCGGGGAGCTGTTTTTT
size: few; D: -; J: TRBJ2-1; V: TRBV7-2; CDR3: CASSLVGRGGDNEQFF; DNA: TGTGCCAGCAGCTTAGTTGGGCGGGGCGGAGACAATGAGCAGTTCTTC
size: few; D: TRBD2; J: TRBJ2-3; V: TRBV7-9; CDR3: CASSPLAGAKNTQYF; DNA: TGTGCCAGCAGCCCTTTAGCGGGGGCTAAAAATACGCAGTATTTT
size: -; D: TRBD1; J: TRBJ2-1; V: TRBV5-6; CDR3: CASSWGQRYNEQFF; DNA: TGTGCCAGCAGCTGGGGACAGAGATACAATGAGCAGTTCTTC
size: -; D: -; J: TRBJ2-1; V: TRBV10-3; CDR3: CAISVDDSYNEQFF; DNA: TGTGCCATCAGTGTCGACGACTCCTACAATGAGCAGTTCTTC
size: -; D: TRBD2; J: TRBJ2-1; V: TRBV5-1; CDR3: CASSFITVLAGGPRTYNEQFF; DNA: TGCGCCAGCAGCTTTATTACTGTGCTAGCGGGAGGGCCTAGAACCTACAATGAGCAGTTCTTC
size: -; D: -; J: TRBJ2-1; V: TRBV9; CDR3: CASSVGQSYNEQFF; DNA: TGTGCCAGCAGCGTAGGGCAGTCCTACAATGAGCAGTTCTTC
size: few; D: -; J: TRBJ1-4; V: TRBV7-2; CDR3: CASSPGSPNEKLFF; DNA: TGTGCCAGCAGCCCTGGCAGTCCTAATGAAAAACTGTTTTTT
size: -; D: -; J: TRBJ2-4; V: TRBV7-9; CDR3: CASSFPGGRDIQYF; DNA: TGTGCCAGCAGCTTCCCCGGGGGCCGTGACATTCAGTACTTC
size: -; D: -; J: TRBJ2-3; V: TRBV2; CDR3: CARNGDFGQASSTDTQYF; DNA: TGTGCCAGAAATGGGGACTTCGGACAGGCGAGTAGCACAGATACGCAGTATTTT
size: -; D: -; J: TRBJ2-2; V: TRBV2; CDR3: CASSEESGELFF; DNA: TGTGCCAGCAGTGAAGAGTCCGGGGAGCTGTTTTTT
size: -; D: -; J: TRBJ2-2; V: TRBV2; CDR3: CASSLRGGTGELFF; DNA: TGTGCCAGCTCCCTTCGAGGAGGGACCGGGGAGCTGTTTTTT
size: -; D: TRBD1; J: TRBJ1-2; V: TRBV5-4; CDR3: CASSSTGNYGYTF; DNA: TGTGCCAGCAGCTCGACAGGGAACTATGGCTACACCTTC
size: -; D: TRBD1; J: TRBJ1-1; V: TRBV2; CDR3: CASSRQGTNTEAFF; DNA: TGTGCCAGCAGCCGACAGGGGACGAACACTGAAGCTTTCTTT
size: few; D: -; J: TRBJ2-4; V: TRBV7-2; CDR3: CASSLDDGGIAKNIQYF; DNA: TGTGCCAGCAGCTTAGATGACGGGGGCATAGCCAAAAACATTCAGTACTTC
size: -; D: -; J: TRBJ2-2; V: TRBV15; CDR3: CATSRDGVASSAGELFF; DNA: TGTGCCACCAGCAGAGATGGAGTAGCCTCCAGCGCCGGGGAGCTGTTTTTT
size: few; D: TRBD1; J: TRBJ1-2; V: TRBV30; CDR3: CAWKGTGPNYGYTF; DNA: TGTGCCTGGAAGGGGACAGGACCTAACTATGGCTACACCTTC
size: many; D: -; J: TRBJ2-1; V: TRBV9; CDR3: CASSARPFGAEQFF; DNA: TGTGCCAGCAGCGCACGACCGTTTGGGGCTGAGCAGTTCTTC
size: few; D: -; J: TRBJ2-3; V: TRBV6-5; CDR3: CASSKAVATDTQYF; DNA: TGTGCCAGCAGTAAAGCGGTAGCCACAGATACGCAGTATTTT
size: few; D: -; J: TRBJ1-1; V: TRBV2; CDR3: CASSFSNTEAFF; DNA: TGTGCCAGCAGCTTCTCCAACACTGAAGCTTTCTTT
size: few; D: TRBD2; J: TRBJ2-1; V: TRBV2; CDR3: CASKRLADNEQFF; DNA: TGTGCCAGCAAGAGGCTAGCGGATAATGAGCAGTTCTTC
size: -; D: TRBD2; J: TRBJ2-5; V: TRBV5-1; CDR3: CASSRTSFTAQETQYF; DNA: TGCGCCAGCAGCAGGACTAGCTTCACCGCACAAGAGACCCAGTACTTC
size: few; D: -; J: TRBJ2-2; V: TRBV5-1; CDR3: CASSLRRDTGELFF; DNA: TGCGCCAGCAGCTTGCGCCGGGACACCGGGGAGCTGTTTTTT
size: -; D: -; J: TRBJ2-3; V: TRBV7-2; CDR3: CASRTQINRGVPPDTQYF; DNA: TGTGCCAGCCGGACACAAATTAATCGAGGCGTGCCGCCAGATACGCAGTATTTT
size: -; D: -; J: TRBJ2-1; V: TRBV28; CDR3: CASSPISSYNEQFF; DNA: TGTGCCAGCAGTCCGATCAGCTCCTACAATGAGCAGTTCTTC
size: -; D: TRBD2; J: TRBJ2-1; V: TRBV9; CDR3: CASSARLAGGYNEQFF; DNA: TGTGCCAGCAGCGCCCGACTAGCGGGGGGCTACAATGAGCAGTTCTTC